This TCR beta chain was retrieved from a study of response to subunit inactivated influenza vaccine. The V and J ends lost 3 bases and 4 bases, in that order; junction bases with no gene match: 11. Germline V gene lookup returns CDR1 MNHEY and CDR2 SVGAGI. There are 18 residues in the CDR3. Each CDR3 protein is one row after TCRdb ran MiXCR on the RT-PCR reads. The sample consists of about 500,000 distinct CDR3 sequences, about 17% of them appearing once. This sequence was found in a man aged 50 to 75 who received an inactivated influenza vaccine. The gene calls are TRBV6-5 and TRBJ2-1; 11 bases map to TRBD2. The specimen comprised CD4+ T cells sorted from PBMCs, sampled approximately 25 months after vaccination. CDR3 in amino acids: CASSYSGLADAMYNEQFF. In nucleotides, the CDR3 is TGTGCCAGCAGTTATTCGGGACTAGCGGACGCTATGTACAATGAGCAGTTCTTC.